This paragraph reports one T cell receptor (beta chain). Germline trimming cut 8 bases from V and 5 bases from J; bases unmatched to any gene: 3. The CDR3 is 13 residues long. In germline, CDR1 is MNHEY, CDR2 SVGAGI. Study members were between roughly 18 and 89 years old and lived in 24 US regions. Study processing details: Counts of nucleated cells, estimated from reference gene primer amplification, were obtained. Only in-frame clones appear in the TCRdb table, and some are missing; sequencing was by immunoSEQ multiplex PCR. V and J calls and clone size come straight from that table; D and trimming were deduced from the DNA. The table has about 400,000 clones, about 83% seen once. This sample is part of a study of blood T cell repertoires in COVID-19.

The J gene is TRBJ1-5, the V gene TRBV6-5, with TRBD1 identical over 10 bases. The sequenced material came from PBMCs or T cells enriched from blood (not recorded which). This TCR was recovered from a woman between 45 and 60 years old who had recovered from COVID-19. CDR3 sequence: CASGDRGDQPQHF. CDR3 bases: TGTGCCAGCGGGGACAGGGGAGATCAGCCCCAGCATTTT.